Listed below are T cell receptor beta chains from one sample, sequenced in a study of shared clonotypes between healthy human individuals. Profiling relied on immunoSEQ multiplex PCR, and the TCRdb table lists in-frame clones only, not all of them. The profile shows fewer than 2.5 million clones, under 95% of them singletons. Sequencing used naive CD4+ T cells from PBMCs. These TCRs come from a man between 18 and 35 years old in good health. Some clones in this sample may be carry-over from other donors' samples. Each CDR3 is given with its conserved first and last residue. The order of the fields is clone size, D gene, V gene, J gene, CDR3 DNA, CDR3 protein. D genes are given only for firm matches. Where a row states a size, it is once, few, many or the class of an expanded clone; other rows omit it.

once	NA	TRBV29-1	TRBJ1-5	TGCAGCGTTCAGGGATATAGCAATCAGCCCCAGCATTTT	CSVQGYSNQPQHF
NA	NA	TRBV28	TRBJ2-7	TGTGCCAGCAATTTCCATGGGTCCTACGAGCAGTACTTC	CASNFHGSYEQYF
NA	TRBD2	TRBV9	TRBJ2-5	TGTGCCAGCAGCCCCGTCGACGCGGGAGGGGGAGAGACCCAGTACTTC	CASSPVDAGGGETQYF
few	TRBD2	TRBV10-3	TRBJ2-7	TGTGCCATCAGTGAGTCGTTCGGGAGGGGTCGCGAGCAGTACTTC	CAISESFGRGREQYF
once	TRBD2	TRBV5-1	TRBJ2-7	TGCGCCAGCAGCTTGGCGCTAGCGGGATACGAGCAGTACTTC	CASSLALAGYEQYF
NA	NA	TRBV5-8	TRBJ2-5	TGTGCCAGCAGCGTCGGACAGTTCGCCACTACTCAAGAGACCCAGTACTTC	CASSVGQFATTQETQYF
NA	NA	TRBV2	TRBJ2-7	TGTGCCAGCAGGACCCAGGGGCCGACCTACGAGCAGTACTTC	CASRTQGPTYEQYF
NA	NA	TRBV9	TRBJ2-7	TGTGCCAGCAGCCGCCGGGGACACCCCTACGAGCAGTACTTC	CASSRRGHPYEQYF
few	TRBD1	TRBV28	TRBJ1-5	TGTGCCATAGTCCACAGGGGAGGGACTCAGCCCCAGCATTTT	CAIVHRGGTQPQHF
once	NA	TRBV30	TRBJ2-5	TGTGCCTGGAGCGATACTCAGGGGCCCCAAGAGACCCAGTACTTC	CAWSDTQGPQETQYF
NA	NA	TRBV5-4	TRBJ1-2	TGTGCCAGCAGCCTGCCAGGGGTCGTCTATGGCTACACCTTC	CASSLPGVVYGYTF
NA	NA	TRBV9	TRBJ2-6	TGTGCCAGCAGCCGGGACTTACTATTTGGGGCCAACGTCCTGACTTTC	CASSRDLLFGANVLTF
NA	NA	TRBV7-8	TRBJ2-1	TGTGCCAGCAAATACCAGGGACCGGTAAGTGAGCAGTTCTTC	CASKYQGPVSEQFF
NA	TRBD1	TRBV29-1	TRBJ1-5	TGCAGCGTCCGGACAGGGGAGAGTCAGCCCCAGCATTTT	CSVRTGESQPQHF
once	NA	TRBV7-9	TRBJ2-1	TGTGCCAGCAGCCTAACAGTCGGGGAGCAGTTCTTC	CASSLTVGEQFF
NA	NA	TRBV5-4	TRBJ2-7	TGTGCCAGCACCAATCCGGGCGGGACCTACGAGCAGTACTTC	CASTNPGGTYEQYF
NA	NA	TRBV28	TRBJ1-5	TGTGCCAGCAGTTTAACAGGGTATAGCAATCAGCCCCAGCATTTT	CASSLTGYSNQPQHF
NA	NA	TRBV7-9	TRBJ2-1	TGTGCCAGCAGCTTAGATGGCAGGGATGAGCAGTTCTTC	CASSLDGRDEQFF
NA	TRBD1	TRBV18	TRBJ2-7	TGTGCCAGCTCACCAGCACGACAGGGTTTCAGGTACGAGCAGTACTTC	CASSPARQGFRYEQYF
NA	TRBD1	TRBV5-1	TRBJ2-7	TGCGCCAGCAGCCAGGCTTTTCAACAGGGGTACGAGCAGTACTTC	CASSQAFQQGYEQYF
NA	TRBD1	TRBV18	TRBJ1-1	TGTGCCAGCTCACCTTTTGACAGGGGGAACACTGAAGCTTTCTTT	CASSPFDRGNTEAFF
NA	NA	TRBV7-9	TRBJ2-1	TGTGCCAGCAGCTTTTCCGGGGGTGGTAGTGAGCAGTTCTTC	CASSFSGGGSEQFF
NA	TRBD2	TRBV28	TRBJ2-7	TGTGCCAGCAGTCCCCCGGTAGCGGGGATCTACGAGCAGTACTTC	CASSPPVAGIYEQYF
NA	TRBD1	TRBV7-2	TRBJ2-7	TGTGCCAGCAGCCAAACTGGGACAGTCGTTTACGAGCAGTACTTC	CASSQTGTVVYEQYF
NA	NA	TRBV6-6	TRBJ1-5	TGTGCCAGCAGTCGCCCCGGAGAGGAGCCCCAGCATTTT	CASSRPGEEPQHF
few	NA	TRBV7-7	TRBJ2-2	TGTGCCAGCAGCTTAGGGTCCGGGATCAACACCGGGGAGCTGTTTTTT	CASSLGSGINTGELFF
NA	NA	TRBV2	TRBJ2-5	TGTGCCAGCAGAATCCGCGCTGTCAGTGAGACCCAGTACTTC	CASRIRAVSETQYF
NA	TRBD1	TRBV11-2	TRBJ1-4	TGTGCCAGCAGCGCGAGGGGGCGCGGGGAAAAACTGTTTTTT	CASSARGRGEKLFF
NA	NA	TRBV4-1	TRBJ1-2	TGCGCCAGCAGCCTAGCTGGATCCCAGAGCTATGGCTACACCTTC	CASSLAGSQSYGYTF
NA	NA	TRBV28	TRBJ2-5	TGTGCCAGCAGCCCAGGGCCCCAAGAGACCCAGTACTTC	CASSPGPQETQYF
NA	NA	TRBV19	TRBJ2-5	TGTGCCAGTAGCACCCACAGGGGAGGAAAGACCCAGTACTTC	CASSTHRGGKTQYF
once	NA	TRBV27	TRBJ1-2	TGTGCCAGCAGCCCGGGGGGGGTCGGACGCGGCTACACCTTC	CASSPGGVGRGYTF
NA	TRBD2	TRBV5-1	TRBJ2-2	TGCGCCAGCAGCCGGAGGTCCGCGGGAGGGAACACCGGGGAGCTGTTTTTT	CASSRRSAGGNTGELFF
once	NA	TRBV30	TRBJ1-2	TGTGCCTGGAGTCCGATAGGGTTCGGCTACACCTTC	CAWSPIGFGYTF
NA	NA	TRBV6-1	TRBJ1-1	TGTGCCAGCCCCGAGTACAGGGCCACTGAAGCTTTCTTT	CASPEYRATEAFF
once	TRBD1	TRBV5-1	TRBJ2-5	TGCGCCAGCACGCCGGGACAGGGGCTCCAAGAGACCCAGTACTTC	CASTPGQGLQETQYF
NA	NA	TRBV9	TRBJ1-3	TGTGCCAGCAGCGTAGAGACTTCTGGAAACACCATATATTTT	CASSVETSGNTIYF